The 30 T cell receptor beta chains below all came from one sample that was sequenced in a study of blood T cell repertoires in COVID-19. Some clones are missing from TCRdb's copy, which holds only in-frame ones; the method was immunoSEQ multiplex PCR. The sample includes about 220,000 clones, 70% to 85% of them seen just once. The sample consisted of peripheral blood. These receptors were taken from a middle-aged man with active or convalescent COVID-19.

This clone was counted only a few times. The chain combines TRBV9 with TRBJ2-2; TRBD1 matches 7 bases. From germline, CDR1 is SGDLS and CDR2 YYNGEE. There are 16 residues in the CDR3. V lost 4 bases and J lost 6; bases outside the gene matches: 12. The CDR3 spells CASSPRQGRRPGELFF. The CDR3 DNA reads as TGTGCCAGCAGCCCCCGACAGGGTAGACGTCCCGGGGAGCTGTTTTTT.

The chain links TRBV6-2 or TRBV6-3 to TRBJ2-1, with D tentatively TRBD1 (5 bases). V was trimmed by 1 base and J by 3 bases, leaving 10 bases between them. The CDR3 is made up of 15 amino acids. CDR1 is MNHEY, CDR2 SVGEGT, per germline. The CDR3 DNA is TGTGCCAGCAGTTACTGGGCAGGGAACTACAATGAGCAGTTCTTC. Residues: CASSYWAGNYNEQFF.

In nucleotides, the CDR3 is TGTGCCAGCAGCTTGGACGGCAGGACAGCATACTTCGAGGAGACCCAGTACTTC. Translating gives CASSLDGRTAYFEETQYF. V gene TRBV5-5 combines with J gene TRBJ2-5; possible D gene TRBD1, 6 bases. Trimming pared 0 bases from V and 5 bases from J, leaving 23 bases between. CDR1 is SGHKS and CDR2 is YYEKEE in the germline V gene (reference sequence). The CDR3 is made up of 18 amino acids.

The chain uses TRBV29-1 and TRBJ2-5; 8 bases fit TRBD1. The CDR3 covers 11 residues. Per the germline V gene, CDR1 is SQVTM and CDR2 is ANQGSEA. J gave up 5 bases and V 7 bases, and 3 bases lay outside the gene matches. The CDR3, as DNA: TGCAGCGGTAGACAGGGGGAGACCCAGTACTTC. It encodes CSGRQGETQYF.

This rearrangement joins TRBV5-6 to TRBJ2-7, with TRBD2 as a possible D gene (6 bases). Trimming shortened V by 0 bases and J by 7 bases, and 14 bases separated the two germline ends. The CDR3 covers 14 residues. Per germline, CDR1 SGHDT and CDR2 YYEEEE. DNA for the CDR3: TGTGCCAGCAGCTTGGCCCGCCGGGAGTGGGAGCAGTACGTC. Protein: CASSLARREWEQYV.

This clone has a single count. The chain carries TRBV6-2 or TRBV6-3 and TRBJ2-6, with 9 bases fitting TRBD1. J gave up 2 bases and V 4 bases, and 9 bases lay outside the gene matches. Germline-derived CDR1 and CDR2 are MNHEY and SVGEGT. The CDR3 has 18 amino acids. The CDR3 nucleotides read TGTGCCAGCAGTTCCCCACAGGGGGCGCTTGCTGGGGCCAACGTCCTGACTTTC. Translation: CASSSPQGALAGANVLTF.

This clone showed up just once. CDR3 loop: CASSISPGQLYNEQFF. The CDR3 DNA reads as TGCGCCAGCAGCATCAGTCCGGGACAGCTCTACAATGAGCAGTTCTTC. The chain is built from TRBV5-1 and TRBJ2-1, with TRBD1 matching 7 bases. Germline V gene data show CDR1 as SGHRS and CDR2 as YFSETQ. Trimming removed 4 bases from V and 3 bases from J; junction bases left unmatched: 10. This CDR3 comprises 16 residues. The full variable domain, completed using reference TRBV5-1 and TRBJ2-1, is KAGVTQTPRYLIKTRGQQVTLSCSPISGHRSVSWYQQTPGQGLQFLFEYFSETQRNKGNFPGRFSGRQFSNSRSEMNVSTLELGDSALYLCASSISPGQLYNEQFFGPGTRLTVL.

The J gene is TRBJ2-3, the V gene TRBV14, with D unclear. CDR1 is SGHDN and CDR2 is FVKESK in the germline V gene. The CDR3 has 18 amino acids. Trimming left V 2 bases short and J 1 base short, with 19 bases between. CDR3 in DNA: TGTGCCAGCAGCCAACGGTCATTCGGCCCCCGGGGCACAGATACGCAGTATTTT. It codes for CASSQRSFGPRGTDTQYF.

The DNA for the CDR3 is TGTGCCAGCAGCTGGGGGGGGGTGTCGAGGCAGCCCCAGCATTTT. This sequence encodes CASSWGGVSRQPQHF. V and J are TRBV7-8 and TRBJ1-5, with D perhaps TRBD1 (5 bases). CDR1 and CDR2 (germline): SGHVS, FQNEAQ. This CDR3 has 15 residues. Trimming removed 4 bases from V and 7 bases from J, with 17 bases in between.

The CDR3 DNA sequence: TGTGCCAGCAGCTTATCGGCGGGAACAGGCGGTGAAAAACTGTTTTTT. Protein: CASSLSAGTGGEKLFF. V and J are TRBV7-6 and TRBJ1-4; tentative D call: TRBD1 (5 bases). V gave up 2 bases and J gave up 7 bases, with 17 bases separating them. Germline assignment: CDR1 SGHVS and CDR2 FNYEAQ. This CDR3 contains 16 residues.

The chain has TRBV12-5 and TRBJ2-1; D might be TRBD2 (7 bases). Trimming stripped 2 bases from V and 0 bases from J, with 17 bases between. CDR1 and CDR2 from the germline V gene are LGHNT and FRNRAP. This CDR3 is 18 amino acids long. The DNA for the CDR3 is TGTGCTAGTGGTTTGTTTGGGGGGGGCTTGAGCTCCTACAATGAGCAGTTCTTC. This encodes CASGLFGGGLSSYNEQFF.

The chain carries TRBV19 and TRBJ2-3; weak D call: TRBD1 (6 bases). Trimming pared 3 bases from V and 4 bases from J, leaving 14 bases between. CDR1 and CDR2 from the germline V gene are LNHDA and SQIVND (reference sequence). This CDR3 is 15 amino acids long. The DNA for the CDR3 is TGTGCCAGTAGTATCAGGGGACCCATCGCAGATACGCAGTATTTT. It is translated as CASSIRGPIADTQYF. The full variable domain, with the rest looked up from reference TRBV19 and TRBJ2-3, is DGGITQSPKYLFRKEGQNVTLSCEQNLNHDAMYWYRQDPGQGLRLIYYSQIVNDFQKGDIAEGYSVSREKKESFPLTVTSAQKNPTAFYLCASSIRGPIADTQYFGPGTRLTVL.

The CDR3 protein is CASSWVGQGYEQYF. For the CDR3, the DNA is TGTGCCAGCAGTTGGGTCGGACAGGGCTACGAGCAGTACTTC. The chain has TRBV28 and TRBJ2-7; 8 nucleotides line up with TRBD1. The CDR3 is made up of 14 amino acids. Looked up from germline, CDR1 is MDHEN and CDR2 is SYDVKM. V lost 4 bases to trimming and J lost 3 bases; unmatched junction nucleotides: 5. The variable domain in full, with the rest retrieved from reference TRBV28 and TRBJ2-7, is DVKVTQSSRYLVKRTGEKVFLECVQDMDHENMFWYRQDPGLGLRLIYFSYDVKMKEKGDIPEGYSVSREKKERFSLILESASTNQTSMYLCASSWVGQGYEQYFGPGTRLTVT.

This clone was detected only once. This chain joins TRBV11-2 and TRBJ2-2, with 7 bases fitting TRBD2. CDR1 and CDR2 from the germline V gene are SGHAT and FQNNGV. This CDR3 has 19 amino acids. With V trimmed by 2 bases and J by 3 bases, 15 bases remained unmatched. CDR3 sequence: CASSLRYATGLADTGELFF. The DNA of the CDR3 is TGTGCCAGCAGCTTACGATATGCGACTGGTCTAGCGGACACCGGGGAGCTGTTTTTT.

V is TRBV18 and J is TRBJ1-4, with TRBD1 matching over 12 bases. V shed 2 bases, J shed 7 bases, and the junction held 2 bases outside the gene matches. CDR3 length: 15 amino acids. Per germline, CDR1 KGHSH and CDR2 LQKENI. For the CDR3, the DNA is TGTGCCAGCTCACCAGGGACAGGGGGCTCTGAAAAACTGTTTTTT. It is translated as CASSPGTGGSEKLFF.

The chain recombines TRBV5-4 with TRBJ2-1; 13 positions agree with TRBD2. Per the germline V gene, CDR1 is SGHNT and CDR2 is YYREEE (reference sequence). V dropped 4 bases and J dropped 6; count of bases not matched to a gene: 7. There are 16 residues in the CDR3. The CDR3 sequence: CASSGQLAGGPNEQFF. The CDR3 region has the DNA TGTGCCAGCAGCGGACAACTAGCGGGGGGGCCCAATGAGCAGTTCTTC.

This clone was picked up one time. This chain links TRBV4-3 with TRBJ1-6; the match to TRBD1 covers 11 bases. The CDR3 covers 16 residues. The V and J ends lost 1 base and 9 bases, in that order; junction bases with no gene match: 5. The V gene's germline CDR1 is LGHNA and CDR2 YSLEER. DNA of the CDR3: TGCGCCAGCAGCCAAGGGCCGGACAGGGGGCGTTCACCCCTCCACTTT. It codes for CASSQGPDRGRSPLHF.

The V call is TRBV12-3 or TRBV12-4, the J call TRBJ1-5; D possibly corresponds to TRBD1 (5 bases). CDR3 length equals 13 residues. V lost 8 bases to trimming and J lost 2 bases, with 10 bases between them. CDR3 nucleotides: TGTGCCAGCGTAAGGGGTGGCAATCAGCCCCAGCATTTT. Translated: CASVRGGNQPQHF.

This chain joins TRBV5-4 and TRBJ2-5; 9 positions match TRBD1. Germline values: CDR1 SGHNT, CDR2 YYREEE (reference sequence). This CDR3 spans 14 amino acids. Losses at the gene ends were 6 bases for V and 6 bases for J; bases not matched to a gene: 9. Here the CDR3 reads CASNIQGAVKTQYF. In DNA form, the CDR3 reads TGTGCCAGCAACATACAGGGGGCCGTAAAGACCCAGTACTTC.

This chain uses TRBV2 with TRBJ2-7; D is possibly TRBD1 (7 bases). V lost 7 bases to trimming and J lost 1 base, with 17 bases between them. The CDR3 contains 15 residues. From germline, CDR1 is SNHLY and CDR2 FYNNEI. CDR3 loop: CASTPGGDRSYEQYV. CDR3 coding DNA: TGTGCCAGCACCCCGGGCGGGGACAGATCCTACGAGCAGTACGTC.

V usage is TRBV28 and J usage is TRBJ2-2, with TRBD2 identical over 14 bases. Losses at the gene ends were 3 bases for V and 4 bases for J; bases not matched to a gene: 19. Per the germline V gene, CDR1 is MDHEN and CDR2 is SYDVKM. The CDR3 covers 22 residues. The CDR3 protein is CASSFGAYPTSGGAFGTGELFF. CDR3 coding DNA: TGTGCCAGCAGTTTCGGTGCCTACCCGACTAGCGGGGGGGCTTTTGGCACCGGGGAGCTGTTTTTT.

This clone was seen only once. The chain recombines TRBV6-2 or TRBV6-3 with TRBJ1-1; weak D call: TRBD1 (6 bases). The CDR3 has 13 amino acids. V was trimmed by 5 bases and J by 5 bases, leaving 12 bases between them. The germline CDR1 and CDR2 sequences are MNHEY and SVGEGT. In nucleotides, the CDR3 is TGTGCCAGCAGTCGACCCCAGGGGACTGAAGCTTTCTTT. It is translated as CASSRPQGTEAFF.

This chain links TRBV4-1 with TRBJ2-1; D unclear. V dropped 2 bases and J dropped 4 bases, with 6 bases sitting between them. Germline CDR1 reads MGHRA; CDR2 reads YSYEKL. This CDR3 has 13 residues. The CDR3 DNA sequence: TGCGCCAGCAGCCAATACTTATACAATGAGCAGTTCTTC. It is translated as CASSQYLYNEQFF.

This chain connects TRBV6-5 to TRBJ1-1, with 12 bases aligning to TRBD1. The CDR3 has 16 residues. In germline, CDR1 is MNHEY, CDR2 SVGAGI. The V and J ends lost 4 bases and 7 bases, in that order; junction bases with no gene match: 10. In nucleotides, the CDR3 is TGTGCCAGCAGTTGGTTAGGGGGACAGGGGGCACATGAAGCTTTCTTT. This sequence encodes CASSWLGGQGAHEAFF.

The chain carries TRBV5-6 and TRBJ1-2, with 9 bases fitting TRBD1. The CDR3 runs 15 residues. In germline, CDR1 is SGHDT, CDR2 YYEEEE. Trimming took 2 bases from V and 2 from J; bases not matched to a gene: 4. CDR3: CASSLRQGGNYGYTF. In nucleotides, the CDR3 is TGTGCCAGCAGCTTAAGACAGGGGGGGAACTATGGCTACACCTTC.

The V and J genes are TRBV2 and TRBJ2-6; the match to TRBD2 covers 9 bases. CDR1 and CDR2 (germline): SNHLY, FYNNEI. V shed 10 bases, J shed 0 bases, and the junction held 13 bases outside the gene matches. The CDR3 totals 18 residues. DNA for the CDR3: TGTGCCACACAGCAGCTAGCGGGGCTTGGCTCTGGGGCCAACGTCCTGACTTTC. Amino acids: CATQQLAGLGSGANVLTF.

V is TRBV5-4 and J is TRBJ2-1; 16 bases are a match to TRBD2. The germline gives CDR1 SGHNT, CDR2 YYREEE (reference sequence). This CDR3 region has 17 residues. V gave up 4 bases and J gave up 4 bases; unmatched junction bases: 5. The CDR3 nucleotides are TGTGCCAGCAGCGCGGGACTAGCGGGGGGGAGATACAATGAGCAGTTCTTC. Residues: CASSAGLAGGRYNEQFF.

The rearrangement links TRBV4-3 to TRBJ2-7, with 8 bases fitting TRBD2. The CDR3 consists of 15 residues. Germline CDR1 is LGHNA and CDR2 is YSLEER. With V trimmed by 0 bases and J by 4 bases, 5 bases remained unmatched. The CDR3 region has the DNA TGCGCCAGCAGCCAAGATCCGACTAGCGCTTACGAGCAGTACTTC. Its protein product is CASSQDPTSAYEQYF.

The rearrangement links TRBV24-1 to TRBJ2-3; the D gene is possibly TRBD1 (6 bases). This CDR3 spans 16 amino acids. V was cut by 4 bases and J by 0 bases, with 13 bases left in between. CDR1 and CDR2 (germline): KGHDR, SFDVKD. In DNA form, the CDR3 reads TGTGCCACCAGTGACGGACAGTCCCCTAGCACAGATACGCAGTATTTT. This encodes CATSDGQSPSTDTQYF.

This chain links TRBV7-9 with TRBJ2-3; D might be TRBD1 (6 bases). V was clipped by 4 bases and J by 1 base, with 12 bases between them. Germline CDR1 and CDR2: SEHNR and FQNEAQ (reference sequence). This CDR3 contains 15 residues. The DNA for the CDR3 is TGTGCCAGCAGCTCAGCTAAGGGGGGCACAGATACGCAGTATTTT. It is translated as CASSSAKGGTDTQYF.